This T cell receptor beta chain is drawn from a study of OX40 agonist ivuxolimab in advanced cancers. Study at large: Hepatocellular carcinoma, melanoma, renal cell or head and neck cancer occurred in dose-escalation patients.

With respect to this clone: Its target is unknown.

Profiling relied on immunoSEQ multiplex PCR, and the TCRdb table lists in-frame clones only, not all of them. The sample lists approximately 79,000 clones, over 70% seen once, with roughly 0.54% in the top ten. Individuals having autoimmune disease history or systemic immunosuppression were not enrolled. V was pared by 0 bases and J by 3 bases, with 7 bases of the junction left unmatched. CDR3 length equals 16 residues. Germline V gene data show CDR1 as LNHDA and CDR2 as SQIVND (reference sequence). The study's findings and limits: The investigators did not determine what antigen specificity the expanded peripheral T cells had.

The chain couples TRBV19 to TRBJ2-5; 7 bases map to TRBD2. The receptor was derived from an adult with an advanced solid tumor such as melanoma, head and neck, liver or kidney cancer. This specimen was CD4+ or CD8+ T cells sorted from blood, taken in a trial of the OX40 agonist ivuxolimab. The CDR3, as DNA: TGTGCCAGTAGTATAGATTCGCTGGGAGGGGAAGAGACCCAGTACTTC. Protein sequence: CASSIDSLGGEETQYF.